Listed below are T cell receptor beta chains from one sample, sequenced in a study of CD8 T cells in Susac syndrome. TCRdb re-called the immunoSEQ multiplex PCR reads through MiXCR, storing one row per CDR3 protein. The table includes around 300,000 distinct CDR3 sequences, about 91% detected once. Sequenced sample: CD4+ T cells from PBMCs. The receptors were sampled from a human donor with multiple sclerosis. Each CDR3 is given with its conserved first and last residue. A D gene is named only where the DNA matches it firmly. Size is stated for part of the rows, as once, few or many counts, or as a class when the clone is expanded.

J gene | V gene | clone size | D gene | CDR3 protein | CDR3 DNA
TRBJ2-3 | TRBV3-1 | . | . | CASSHLGVDTQYF | TGTGCCAGCAGCCATCTCGGGGTAGATACGCAGTATTTT
TRBJ2-3 | TRBV9 | few | . | CAGAWGPRDTQYF | TGTGCCGGTGCATGGGGCCCCAGAGATACGCAGTATTTT
TRBJ2-1 | TRBV7-9 | . | . | CASSPLPGNEQFF | TGTGCCAGCAGCCCCCTCCCGGGGAATGAGCAGTTCTTC
TRBJ1-3 | TRBV30 | . | . | CAWDLGQGKRASGNTIYF | TGTGCCTGGGACCTCGGGCAGGGGAAAAGGGCCTCTGGAAACACCATATATTTT
TRBJ2-7 | TRBV3-1 | . | . | CASTLAAVSNEQYF | TGTGCCAGCACCCTAGCTGCCGTGTCGAACGAGCAGTACTTC
TRBJ1-4 | TRBV5-5 | . | . | CASSLANTGGEKLFF | TGTGCCAGCAGCTTGGCCAACACGGGGGGCGAAAAACTGTTTTTT
TRBJ1-1 | TRBV20-1 | . | TRBD1 | CSALTGLNTEAFF | TGCAGTGCTTTGACAGGGCTGAACACTGAAGCTTTCTTT
TRBJ1-4 | TRBV2 | . | TRBD1 | CASRGDSSPTNEKLFF | TGTGCCAGCAGGGGGGACAGCTCGCCAACTAATGAAAAACTGTTTTTT
TRBJ2-3 | TRBV20-1 | . | TRBD1 | CSALAGQGLGTQYF | TGCAGTGCTTTGGCAGGACAGGGCCTAGGTACGCAGTATTTT
TRBJ2-1 | TRBV6-2/TRBV6-3 | . | TRBD2 | CASSFALSGPSSSYNEQFF | TGTGCCAGCAGTTTTGCCCTTAGCGGGCCTTCGAGCTCCTACAATGAGCAGTTCTTC
TRBJ2-1 | TRBV6-1 | once | TRBD1 | CASRDRDRAGNEQFF | TGTGCCAGCAGGGACCGGGACAGGGCGGGGAATGAGCAGTTCTTC
TRBJ1-1 | TRBV6-1 | . | . | CASSRRRGNLGLNTEAFF | TGTGCCAGCAGCCGTCGGAGGGGGAACTTGGGGTTGAACACTGAAGCTTTCTTT
TRBJ2-6 | TRBV11-3 | . | . | CASSPLTGSGANVLTF | TGTGCCAGCAGCCCCCTTACGGGATCTGGGGCCAACGTCCTGACTTTC
TRBJ1-1 | TRBV30 | once | . | CAWRIVYISEAFF | TGTGCCTGGAGGATCGTTTATATCTCTGAAGCTTTCTTT
TRBJ2-7 | TRBV20-1 | . | . | CSALPLGGLSYEQYF | TGCAGTGCTCTCCCCTTAGGCGGACTAAGCTACGAGCAGTACTTC
TRBJ2-7 | TRBV18 | . | TRBD1 | CASSRGQDDEQYF | TGTGCCAGCTCACGGGGACAGGACGACGAGCAGTACTTC
TRBJ1-3 | TRBV19 | . | . | CASSPRRTSSGNTIYF | TGTGCCAGTAGTCCTAGACGGACCAGCTCTGGAAACACCATATATTTT
TRBJ1-5 | TRBV2 | . | TRBD1 | CASNPQGTRNQPQHF | TGTGCCAGCAACCCACAGGGGACCCGTAATCAGCCCCAGCATTTT
TRBJ2-5 | TRBV12-3/TRBV12-4 | . | TRBD2 | CASSLGYAGGQGKETQYF | TGTGCCAGCAGTTTGGGGTACGCGGGAGGGCAAGGTAAAGAGACCCAGTACTTC
TRBJ2-1 | TRBV3-1 | . | TRBD2 | CASSQGLAGGHNEQFF | TGTGCCAGCAGCCAAGGACTAGCGGGAGGGCACAATGAGCAGTTCTTC
TRBJ1-2 | TRBV5-4 | . | . | CASSLENGGSYYGYTF | TGTGCCAGCAGCTTGGAAAATGGGGGCTCTTACTATGGCTACACCTTC
TRBJ1-1 | TRBV7-2 | . | TRBD1 | CASSTYRGLNTEAFF | TGTGCCAGCAGCACTTACAGGGGCCTGAACACTGAAGCTTTCTTT
TRBJ2-5 | TRBV19 | . | . | CASSIGQLDPGEETQYF | TGTGCCAGTAGTATAGGTCAGCTCGACCCGGGGGAAGAGACCCAGTACTTC
TRBJ2-1 | TRBV20-1 | . | . | CSAREARGRNEQFF | TGCAGTGCTAGAGAGGCCAGAGGGAGGAATGAGCAGTTCTTC
TRBJ1-1 | TRBV7-9 | . | . | CASRGRNTEAFF | TGTGCCAGCAGGGGGCGGAACACTGAAGCTTTCTTT
TRBJ1-2 | TRBV2 | once | TRBD1 | CASGYRGMEGYTF | TGTGCCAGCGGATACAGGGGGATGGAGGGCTACACCTTC
TRBJ2-3 | TRBV7-3 | . | . | CASSRGAAGTSTDTQYF | TGTGCCAGCAGTAGGGGGGCGGCGGGGACTAGCACAGATACGCAGTATTTT
TRBJ2-5 | TRBV7-9 | . | TRBD2 | CASSLAPGLARETQYF | TGTGCCAGCAGCTTAGCGCCGGGACTAGCGAGAGAGACCCAGTACTTC
TRBJ1-6 | TRBV20-1 | . | . | CSARTGQRGSSYNSPLHF | TGCAGTGCTAGGACCGGACAGCGTGGGAGCTCCTATAATTCACCCCTCCACTTT
TRBJ2-1 | TRBV10-3 | . | TRBD2 | CAITKAGDRNEQFF | TGTGCCATCACGAAGGCGGGAGATCGCAATGAGCAGTTCTTC
TRBJ2-7 | TRBV20-1 | . | . | CSAHSGRASSYEQYF | TGCAGTGCCCATTCCGGACGGGCGAGCTCCTACGAGCAGTACTTC
TRBJ2-2 | TRBV6-5 | . | . | CASSYSNHRRVNTGELFF | TGTGCCAGCAGTTACTCGAATCACAGGCGAGTGAACACCGGGGAGCTGTTTTTT
TRBJ2-5 | TRBV19 | . | TRBD2 | CASSYLASGSKETQYF | TGTGCCAGTAGTTATTTGGCTAGCGGGAGCAAAGAGACCCAGTACTTC
TRBJ2-1 | TRBV20-1 | . | TRBD1 | CSGTGAYNEQFF | TGCAGTGGTACAGGGGCCTACAATGAGCAGTTCTTC
TRBJ2-7 | TRBV7-8 | once | TRBD2 | CASSVRSGGIYEQYF | TGTGCCAGCAGCGTTCGTAGCGGGGGAATCTACGAGCAGTACTTC
TRBJ2-1 | TRBV29-1 | . | TRBD1 | CSVPSGQGYNEQFF | TGCAGCGTTCCCTCGGGACAGGGATACAATGAGCAGTTCTTC
TRBJ2-1 | TRBV20-1 | . | . | CSALALTNNEQFF | TGCAGTGCTTTAGCTTTGACGAACAATGAGCAGTTCTTC
TRBJ1-2 | TRBV7-2 | . | . | CASSPRTSNYGYTF | TGTGCCAGCAGCCCTCGAACAAGCAATTATGGCTACACCTTC
TRBJ2-6 | TRBV7-2 | . | . | CASSFQRSGANVLTF | TGTGCCAGCAGCTTCCAGAGGTCTGGGGCCAACGTCCTGACTTTC
TRBJ2-6 | TRBV29-1 | once | TRBD2 | CSVRGLAATDSGANVLTF | TGCAGCGTTCGGGGACTAGCGGCGACGGACTCTGGGGCCAACGTCCTGACTTTC